Listed below are T cell receptor beta chains from one sample, sequenced in a study of human T cells and chemical hapten exposure. TCRdb redid the calling of the RACE reads with MiXCR, one entry per CDR3 protein. The data show around 100,000 distinct CDR3 sequences, with approximately 10% seen just once and 2.5% to 4% held by the top ten. The material was whole blood, obtained in connection with sensitization to the hapten diphenylcyclopropenone (DPC). These TCRs come from a middle-aged woman with alopecia areata. Some clones in this sample may be carry-over from other donors' samples. The CDR3 runs from the conserved cysteine through the conserved F or W. The order of the fields is clone size, J gene, V gene, D gene, CDR3 DNA, CDR3 protein. A D gene is named only where the DNA matches it firmly. Expanded clones get a size class; other rows say once, few or many, or leave the size out.

clone_size: -; j_call: TRBJ2-7; v_call: TRBV6-1; d_call: -; cdr3_nt: TGTGCCAGCAGTCTTATCGTCCGGGACAACACCTACGAGCAGTACTTC; cdr3_aa: CASSLIVRDNTYEQYF
clone_size: -; j_call: TRBJ1-5; v_call: TRBV6-5; d_call: TRBD1; cdr3_nt: TGTGCCAGCAGCCGACAGGGAGAAGATCAGCCCCAGCATTTT; cdr3_aa: CASSRQGEDQPQHF
clone_size: -; j_call: TRBJ2-3; v_call: TRBV30; d_call: -; cdr3_nt: TGTGCCTGGAGTGATACACCGACGCAGTATTTT; cdr3_aa: CAWSDTPTQYF
clone_size: -; j_call: TRBJ2-7; v_call: TRBV11-1; d_call: -; cdr3_nt: TGTGCCAGCAGCTTGGCCCGGAATCGCGAGCAGTACTTC; cdr3_aa: CASSLARNREQYF
clone_size: few; j_call: TRBJ2-3; v_call: TRBV5-1; d_call: TRBD2; cdr3_nt: TGCGCCAGCAGCTTAGGACTAGCGGGAGATAGAGATACGCAGTATTTT; cdr3_aa: CASSLGLAGDRDTQYF
clone_size: many; j_call: TRBJ1-6; v_call: TRBV12-3/TRBV12-4; d_call: -; cdr3_nt: TGTGCCAGCAGCCTTGGTGGGCCCCTCCACTTT; cdr3_aa: CASSLGGPLHF
clone_size: many; j_call: TRBJ1-2; v_call: TRBV10-3; d_call: -; cdr3_nt: TGTGCCATCATGGCCGGGACCTGGGGTGGTTCTAACTATGGCTACACCTTC; cdr3_aa: CAIMAGTWGGSNYGYTF
clone_size: many; j_call: TRBJ2-1; v_call: TRBV4-2; d_call: TRBD2; cdr3_nt: TGTGCCAGCAGCCTAGGACCCCTAACTGGGGAGGGTGAGCAGTTCTTC; cdr3_aa: CASSLGPLTGEGEQFF
clone_size: many; j_call: TRBJ1-5; v_call: TRBV28; d_call: -; cdr3_nt: TGTGCCAGCACCGAGCGGGGACAAGTTAGCAATCAGCCCCAGCATTTT; cdr3_aa: CASTERGQVSNQPQHF
clone_size: many; j_call: TRBJ1-1; v_call: TRBV7-2; d_call: -; cdr3_nt: TGTGCCAGCAGCACAAAGTCCTCCACTGAAGCTTTCTTT; cdr3_aa: CASSTKSSTEAFF
clone_size: -; j_call: TRBJ1-1; v_call: TRBV12-5; d_call: TRBD1; cdr3_nt: TGTGCTAGTGGTGCCGGGACAGGGGGCCCTAACACTGAAGCTTTCTTT; cdr3_aa: CASGAGTGGPNTEAFF
clone_size: once; j_call: TRBJ2-1; v_call: TRBV29-1; d_call: -; cdr3_nt: TGCAGCGTTCGTCGAGCGGATGCCTACAATGAGCAGTTCTTC; cdr3_aa: CSVRRADAYNEQFF
clone_size: -; j_call: TRBJ1-1; v_call: TRBV29-1; d_call: TRBD1; cdr3_nt: TGCAGCGTTGACAGGGGGTGGTACACTGAAGCTTTCTTT; cdr3_aa: CSVDRGWYTEAFF
clone_size: few; j_call: TRBJ1-1; v_call: TRBV12-3/TRBV12-4; d_call: -; cdr3_nt: TGTGCCAGCAGTTTAGGCGGGGGGAACACTGAAGCTTTCTTT; cdr3_aa: CASSLGGGNTEAFF
clone_size: many; j_call: TRBJ2-3; v_call: TRBV12-3/TRBV12-4; d_call: TRBD1; cdr3_nt: TGTGCCAGCAGTCCACTACGACAGGGACGGACAGATACGCAGTATTTT; cdr3_aa: CASSPLRQGRTDTQYF
clone_size: few; j_call: TRBJ1-2; v_call: TRBV18; d_call: TRBD1; cdr3_nt: TGTGCCAGCTCAAGGGACAGTGGCTACACCTTC; cdr3_aa: CASSRDSGYTF
clone_size: many; j_call: TRBJ2-3; v_call: TRBV12-5; d_call: -; cdr3_nt: TGTGCTAGTGGTTTGGGGACTAGCACAGATACGCAGTATTTT; cdr3_aa: CASGLGTSTDTQYF
clone_size: many; j_call: TRBJ2-1; v_call: TRBV20-1; d_call: TRBD2; cdr3_nt: TGCAGTGCTAGCAAGGGACTAGCGGGAGTTGAGGATGAGCAGTTCTTC; cdr3_aa: CSASKGLAGVEDEQFF
clone_size: many; j_call: TRBJ1-1; v_call: TRBV11-2; d_call: -; cdr3_nt: TGTGCCAGCAGCCCTGTGTCCTTGAACACTGAAGCTTTCTTT; cdr3_aa: CASSPVSLNTEAFF
clone_size: many; j_call: TRBJ2-1; v_call: TRBV12-3/TRBV12-4; d_call: TRBD2; cdr3_nt: TGTGCCAGCAGAAAACTAGCGGGAGGGTCCTTAGGGCAGTTCTTC; cdr3_aa: CASRKLAGGSLGQFF
clone_size: -; j_call: TRBJ2-6; v_call: TRBV6-6; d_call: TRBD1; cdr3_nt: TGTGCCAGCAGTTCGACAGGGGGCTTCTCCGGGGCCAACGTCCTGACTTTC; cdr3_aa: CASSSTGGFSGANVLTF
clone_size: many; j_call: TRBJ1-4; v_call: TRBV7-2; d_call: TRBD1; cdr3_nt: TGTGCCAGCAGCCAGAGGGACAGGGGGCAGGCTAATGAAAAACTGTTTTTT; cdr3_aa: CASSQRDRGQANEKLFF
clone_size: few; j_call: TRBJ2-1; v_call: TRBV19; d_call: -; cdr3_nt: TGTGCCAGTAGTGTTGACAGACCCTACAATGAGCAGTTCTTC; cdr3_aa: CASSVDRPYNEQFF
clone_size: many; j_call: TRBJ2-7; v_call: TRBV5-1; d_call: -; cdr3_nt: TGCGCCAGCAGCCTGGGGGGCGAGCAGTACTTC; cdr3_aa: CASSLGGEQYF
clone_size: -; j_call: TRBJ2-5; v_call: TRBV9; d_call: -; cdr3_nt: TGTGCCAGCAGCGTAGGAACAGTTCCGGGGGAGACCCAGTACTTC; cdr3_aa: CASSVGTVPGETQYF
clone_size: -; j_call: TRBJ1-2; v_call: TRBV3-1; d_call: TRBD1; cdr3_nt: TGTGCCAGCAGCCTTGGACAGGGGGCGCGATTAGTCCATGGCTACACCTTC; cdr3_aa: CASSLGQGARLVHGYTF
clone_size: -; j_call: TRBJ2-7; v_call: TRBV18; d_call: TRBD2; cdr3_nt: TGTGCCAGCTCACCCCTATCGGGGGGGGAGCAGTACTTC; cdr3_aa: CASSPLSGGEQYF
clone_size: few; j_call: TRBJ2-7; v_call: TRBV19; d_call: -; cdr3_nt: TGTGCCAGTACCACTGGACATTCCTCCTACGAGCAGTACTTC; cdr3_aa: CASTTGHSSYEQYF
clone_size: few; j_call: TRBJ2-5; v_call: TRBV12-3/TRBV12-4; d_call: TRBD1; cdr3_nt: TGTGCCAGCAGTCACGGACAGGGCTCTGAGACCCAGTACTTC; cdr3_aa: CASSHGQGSETQYF
clone_size: -; j_call: TRBJ2-1; v_call: TRBV5-1; d_call: -; cdr3_nt: TGCGCCAGCACCCCCCCAGTGGGTGTGGGGCAGTTCTTC; cdr3_aa: CASTPPVGVGQFF
clone_size: few; j_call: TRBJ2-3; v_call: TRBV2; d_call: -; cdr3_nt: TGTGCCAGCGGGCCGCGCCCAGATACGCAGTATTTT; cdr3_aa: CASGPRPDTQYF
clone_size: many; j_call: TRBJ1-2; v_call: TRBV4-3; d_call: TRBD1; cdr3_nt: TGCGCCAGCAGCCAGGATTCCCAGGGGGCTACCTATGGCTACACCTTC; cdr3_aa: CASSQDSQGATYGYTF
clone_size: -; j_call: TRBJ1-2; v_call: TRBV29-1; d_call: -; cdr3_nt: TGCAGCGTTCTTACTTGGGATGGCTACACCTTC; cdr3_aa: CSVLTWDGYTF
clone_size: many; j_call: TRBJ1-1; v_call: TRBV3-1; d_call: -; cdr3_nt: TGTGCCAGCAGCATTCGGGGGAGAATGAACACTGAAGCTTTCTTT; cdr3_aa: CASSIRGRMNTEAFF
clone_size: many; j_call: TRBJ1-4; v_call: TRBV7-9; d_call: TRBD1; cdr3_nt: TGTGCCAGCAGCTCCCGGACAGGGATTAATGAAAAACTGTTTTTT; cdr3_aa: CASSSRTGINEKLFF
clone_size: many; j_call: TRBJ2-7; v_call: TRBV9; d_call: -; cdr3_nt: TGTGCCAGCAGCGTCAGATCCTTGGACGGTGAGCAGTACTTC; cdr3_aa: CASSVRSLDGEQYF
clone_size: few; j_call: TRBJ1-2; v_call: TRBV12-3/TRBV12-4; d_call: -; cdr3_nt: TGTGCCAGCAGTTTGGGGCAGGCCAACTATGGCTACACCTTC; cdr3_aa: CASSLGQANYGYTF
clone_size: many; j_call: TRBJ1-1; v_call: TRBV25-1; d_call: -; cdr3_nt: TGTGCCAGCAGGCCAGCTTCGATCCAGGGCCGCACTGAAGCTTTCTTT; cdr3_aa: CASRPASIQGRTEAFF
clone_size: few; j_call: TRBJ2-3; v_call: TRBV4-2; d_call: TRBD2; cdr3_nt: TGTGCCAGCAGCCAAGTTAGGGCGGGAGGCCCCCCAGATACGCAGTATTTT; cdr3_aa: CASSQVRAGGPPDTQYF
clone_size: few; j_call: TRBJ2-7; v_call: TRBV12-5; d_call: -; cdr3_nt: TGTGCTAGTGGGATCGACATAGCCTACGAGCAGTACTTC; cdr3_aa: CASGIDIAYEQYF
clone_size: -; j_call: TRBJ1-4; v_call: TRBV4-3; d_call: -; cdr3_nt: TGCGCCAGCAGCCAAGATAGGACGGGGAGGGGGGAAAAACTGTTTTTT; cdr3_aa: CASSQDRTGRGEKLFF
clone_size: -; j_call: TRBJ1-3; v_call: TRBV29-1; d_call: -; cdr3_nt: TGCAGCGTCCCGATTGGAAACACCATATATTTT; cdr3_aa: CSVPIGNTIYF
clone_size: many; j_call: TRBJ2-2; v_call: TRBV5-1; d_call: TRBD2; cdr3_nt: TGCGCCAGCAGCCCTGGGACTAGGACTTTTACCGGGGAGCTGTTTTTT; cdr3_aa: CASSPGTRTFTGELFF
clone_size: many; j_call: TRBJ1-2; v_call: TRBV6-1; d_call: TRBD1; cdr3_nt: TGTGCCAGCAGGGACGGGACAGCGATAGGTGGCTATGGCTACACCTTC; cdr3_aa: CASRDGTAIGGYGYTF
clone_size: -; j_call: TRBJ2-3; v_call: TRBV6-2/TRBV6-3; d_call: -; cdr3_nt: TGTGCCAGCAGTTTTCGGGGGACAGATACGCAGTATTTT; cdr3_aa: CASSFRGTDTQYF
clone_size: -; j_call: TRBJ2-1; v_call: TRBV7-2; d_call: TRBD2; cdr3_nt: TGTGCCAGCAGCTTAGGGGGAAGCCCGGGACTAGCGGGAGGTGAGCAGTTCTTC; cdr3_aa: CASSLGGSPGLAGGEQFF
clone_size: many; j_call: TRBJ1-1; v_call: TRBV7-3; d_call: -; cdr3_nt: TGTGCCAGCAGCTCCGAATCAGGGTGGAACACTGAAGCTTTCTTT; cdr3_aa: CASSSESGWNTEAFF
clone_size: -; j_call: TRBJ2-7; v_call: TRBV6-6; d_call: -; cdr3_nt: TGTGCCAGCAGTTACCTAGACGGCTACGAGCAGTACTTC; cdr3_aa: CASSYLDGYEQYF
clone_size: -; j_call: TRBJ2-3; v_call: TRBV10-2; d_call: -; cdr3_nt: TGCGCCAGCAGTGTTCTGCCAGATACGCAGTATTTT; cdr3_aa: CASSVLPDTQYF
clone_size: many; j_call: TRBJ1-5; v_call: TRBV6-2/TRBV6-3; d_call: TRBD1; cdr3_nt: TGTGCCAGCACCGCCCACGGGGGGACAGTTCTCAATCAGCCCCAGCATTTT; cdr3_aa: CASTAHGGTVLNQPQHF
clone_size: -; j_call: TRBJ2-3; v_call: TRBV2; d_call: TRBD2; cdr3_nt: TGTGCCAGCAGCGCACTAGCGGGGAGGATAGATACGCAGTATTTT; cdr3_aa: CASSALAGRIDTQYF
clone_size: many; j_call: TRBJ1-1; v_call: TRBV2; d_call: -; cdr3_nt: TGTGCCAGCAGTGAACTCTTACAGGGTGGAACTGAAGCTTTCTTT; cdr3_aa: CASSELLQGGTEAFF
clone_size: many; j_call: TRBJ2-2; v_call: TRBV12-3/TRBV12-4; d_call: -; cdr3_nt: TGTGCCAGCAGTTTAAGGCAGGGGGGCACCGGGGAGCTGTTTTTT; cdr3_aa: CASSLRQGGTGELFF
clone_size: -; j_call: TRBJ2-1; v_call: TRBV20-1; d_call: -; cdr3_nt: TGCAGTGCCTCCGGGCACCGCGACGATGAGCAGTTCTTC; cdr3_aa: CSASGHRDDEQFF
clone_size: few; j_call: TRBJ1-2; v_call: TRBV7-2; d_call: -; cdr3_nt: TGTGCCAGCAGCTTAGGAAACCGGGATGCCAATAACTATGGCTACACCTTC; cdr3_aa: CASSLGNRDANNYGYTF
clone_size: many; j_call: TRBJ2-7; v_call: TRBV6-6; d_call: -; cdr3_nt: TGTGCCAGCAGTAGACAGTTCTCCTACGAGCAGTACTTC; cdr3_aa: CASSRQFSYEQYF
clone_size: many; j_call: TRBJ2-7; v_call: TRBV7-2; d_call: TRBD2; cdr3_nt: TGTGCCAGCAGCTCGGATTCAGGACTAGGGAGATACGAGCAGTACTTC; cdr3_aa: CASSSDSGLGRYEQYF
clone_size: few; j_call: TRBJ2-7; v_call: TRBV2; d_call: TRBD2; cdr3_nt: TGTGCCAGCAGTGGGTCTTGGGCGGGGGGTATCTACGAGCAGTACTTC; cdr3_aa: CASSGSWAGGIYEQYF